A single sample gave rise to the 32 T cell receptor beta chains below, sequenced in a study of blood T cells in healthy people across ages. A second PCR, run for roughly 7 to 12 cycles, used a sample-barcoded 5' primer plus a J-beta primer mix. TCRdb called the 5' RACE reads again in MiXCR, with one record for every CDR3 protein. The sample consists of about 800,000 distinct CDR3 sequences, roughly 25% of them appearing once. The same data also contributed to another study, on T cells of mothers and their children.

Sequences were obtained from blood. The receptors were sampled from a boy between 10 and 17 years old in good health.

The table lists this clonotype with a few counts. The V call is TRBV5-1, the J call TRBJ2-7, with D possibly matching TRBD2 (6 bases). This CDR3 is 17 amino acids long. Germline V gene data show CDR1 as SGHRS and CDR2 as YFSETQ. Between the trimmed V and J ends, which lost 4 bases and 3 bases, there was a span of 23 bases. The CDR3 loop reads CASSGGTDLSSLYEQYF. CDR3 bases: TGCGCCAGCAGCGGCGGGACGGACCTATCTAGTCTCTACGAGCAGTACTTC.

About this clonotype: A read error may produce the germline difference seen at one junction end. The chain links TRBV7-7 to TRBJ2-2; D not certain. Germline V gene lookup returns CDR1 SSHAT and CDR2 FNYEAQ (reference sequence). CDR3 length: 16 residues. The CDR3 region has the DNA TGTGCTAGCAGCTCCACATTGAGCGCGAACACCGGGGAGCTGTTTTTT. Its protein is CASSSTLSANTGELFF.

V is TRBV27 and J is TRBJ2-1; 7 positions agree with TRBD1. The DNA end lines up better with TRBJ2-5; the J call may be wrong. There are 14 residues in the CDR3. Looked up from germline, CDR1 is MNHEY and CDR2 is SMNVEV (reference sequence). The CDR3 nucleotides are TGTGCCAGCAGTACCACACAGGGGTTGGAGACCCAGTACTTC. Translation: CASSTTQGLETQYF.

V and J are TRBV6-5 and TRBJ2-7; tentative D call: TRBD1 (6 bases). In germline, CDR1 is MNHEY, CDR2 SVGAGI. Trimming shortened V by 4 bases and J by 3 bases, and 10 bases separated the two germline ends. The CDR3 spans 13 residues. The CDR3 loop is CASSFRQDYEQYF. In DNA form, the CDR3 reads TGTGCCAGCAGTTTCAGACAGGACTACGAGCAGTACTTC.

This clonotype was seen a handful of times. J is TRBJ2-5 and V is TRBV9; no clear D. The DNA end is more similar to TRBJ2-7, so the J call may be wrong. Germline values: CDR1 SGDLS, CDR2 YYNGEE. The CDR3 contains 14 residues. CDR3 sequence (DNA): TGTGCCAGCAGTTGGGCACCTAGCTCCTACGAGCAGTACTTC. Translation: CASSWAPSSYEQYF.

This clonotype was picked up a small number of times. The chain combines TRBV12-3 or TRBV12-4 with TRBJ1-2; tentatively, D is TRBD1 (6 bases). Trimming removed 6 bases from V and 7 bases from J, with 21 bases in between. This CDR3 contains 15 residues. Here the CDR3 reads CASSPLSGGAGGYTF. The CDR3 nucleotides are TGTGCCAGCAGCCCATTAAGCGGGGGGGCGGGTGGCTACACCTTC.

The chain uses TRBV20-1 and TRBJ1-2; D not resolved. The V gene's germline CDR1 is DFQATT and CDR2 SNEGSKA (reference sequence). This CDR3 has 12 residues. Trimming pared 3 bases from V and 8 bases from J, leaving 13 bases between. The CDR3 region has the DNA TGCAGTGCTAGCCGAGGATCTGAGGGCTACACCTTC. Translation gives CSASRGSEGYTF.

This clonotype was seen just once. This chain connects TRBV15 to TRBJ2-1, with D perhaps matching TRBD1 or TRBD2 (6 bases each). The germline CDR1 and CDR2 sequences are LNHNV and YYDKDF (reference sequence). The CDR3 has 18 amino acids. V was clipped by 5 bases and J by 0 bases, with 20 bases between them. The CDR3: CATSAPTTGGISYNEQFF. CDR3 in DNA: TGTGCCACCAGCGCCCCAACGACAGGAGGGATCTCCTACAATGAGCAGTTCTTC. Using reference TRBV15 and TRBJ2-1 for the parts outside the CDR3, the full variable domain is DAMVIQNPRYQVTQFGKPVTLSCSQTLNHNVMYWYQQKSSQAPKLLFHYYDKDFNNEADTPDNFQSRRPNTSFCFLDIRSPGLGDTAMYLCATSAPTTGGISYNEQFFGPGTRLTVL.

The V and J genes are TRBV4-1 and TRBJ1-1, with a possible D match to TRBD1 (6 bases). There are 14 residues in the CDR3. V lost 2 bases, J lost 4 bases, and 11 bases lay in between. CDR1 MGHRA and CDR2 YSYEKL come from the germline V gene. The CDR3, as DNA: TGCGCCAGCAGCCAAATTACAGGGTTCACTGAAGCTTTCTTT. Translating it yields CASSQITGFTEAFF.

Ten or more counts support this clonotype. This may come from a read error, since a much larger clone is one base off. The chain carries TRBV28 and TRBJ2-7; 9 bases align to TRBD1. CDR3 size: 13 residues. CDR1 MDHEN and CDR2 SYDVKM come from the germline V gene. Trimming took 4 bases from V and 3 from J; bases not matched to a gene: 1. CDR3 sequence: CASSWGQGYEQYF. CDR3 DNA: TGTGCCAGCAGTTGGGGACAGGGCTACGAGCAGTACTTC.

This clonotype was recorded a few times. V gene TRBV3-1 combines with J gene TRBJ2-3; tentatively, D is TRBD1 or TRBD2 (6 bases each). Germline values: CDR1 LGHDT, CDR2 YNNKEL (reference sequence). V was pared by 3 bases and J by 2 bases, with 12 bases between. The CDR3 consists of 15 residues. This chain's CDR3 is CASSHWRGNTDTQYF. The CDR3 nucleotides are TGTGCCAGCAGCCATTGGAGGGGGAACACAGATACGCAGTATTTT.

V is TRBV14 and J is TRBJ1-1; no firm D call. V was shortened by 0 bases and J by 7 bases, with 9 bases between the two germline ends. The CDR3 contains 13 residues. Germline lookup yields CDR1 SGHDN and CDR2 FVKESK. CDR3 protein: CASSQDLYNEAFF. As DNA, the CDR3 is TGTGCCAGCAGCCAAGACCTATACAATGAAGCTTTCTTT.

The CDR3 here is CASSSPSEGFYEQYF. CDR3 DNA sequence: TGTGCCAGCAGCTCACCTAGCGAGGGTTTCTACGAGCAGTACTTC. V and J are TRBV7-6 and TRBJ2-7, with D perhaps TRBD2 (6 bases). CDR1 and CDR2 (germline): SGHVS, FNYEAQ. This CDR3 is 15 amino acids long. V lost 4 bases, J lost 3 bases, and 16 bases lay in between.

V gene TRBV20-1 combines with J gene TRBJ2-5; possibly TRBD1 or TRBD2 for D (5 bases each). Germline V gene lookup returns CDR1 DFQATT and CDR2 SNEGSKA (reference sequence). CDR3 length equals 14 residues. Trimming took 5 bases from V and 1 from J, leaving 14 bases between them. The CDR3 spells CSASHWDPQETQYF. In nucleotides, the CDR3 is TGCAGTGCTTCCCATTGGGACCCCCAAGAGACCCAGTACTTC.

This clonotype was counted between two and nine times. The rearrangement links TRBV6-2 or TRBV6-3 to TRBJ2-7; 9 bases align to TRBD1. This CDR3 has 14 amino acids. The trim removed 4 bases at V and 5 bases at J, leaving 6 bases unmatched. Germline values: CDR1 MNHEY, CDR2 SVGEGT. The DNA of the CDR3 is TGTGCCAGCAGTTTCCCGGACAGGGGACACGAGCAGTACTTC. Its protein product is CASSFPDRGHEQYF.

The chain uses TRBV9 and TRBJ2-1, with 11 bases lining up with TRBD2. The V gene end was trimmed by 2 bases and the J gene end by 7 bases; junction bases not matched to a gene: 8. The germline V gene has CDR1 SGDLS and CDR2 YYNGEE. The CDR3 length is 16 residues. Written as DNA, the CDR3 is TGTGCCAGCAGCGTTAGCGGGGGGGCCGCATGGAATGAGCAGTTCTTC. This encodes CASSVSGGAAWNEQFF.

V usage is TRBV28 and J usage is TRBJ2-5; D uncertain. The J call may be faulty, since TRBJ2-1 better matches the DNA end. The CDR3 sequence is 11 residues long. The germline V gene has CDR1 MDHEN and CDR2 SYDVKM. The CDR3 here is CASSFTGRQFF. As DNA, the CDR3 is TGTGCCAGCAGTTTTACCGGAAGACAGTTCTTC.

This clonotype was found a few times. The rearrangement joins TRBV29-1 to TRBJ2-7; 9 bases fit TRBD2. Germline CDR1 is SQVTM and CDR2 is ANQGSEA. CDR3 length: 14 amino acids. V shed 4 bases and J 0 bases; nucleotides not matched to a gene: 4. The CDR3 DNA follows: TGCAGCGTTGTTCTTAGCGGGAGCTCCTACGAGCAGTACTTC. As protein: CSVVLSGSSYEQYF.

This sequence joins TRBV9 and TRBJ2-3; TRBD1 matches at 8 bases. The CDR3 totals 17 residues. Losses at the gene ends were 2 bases for V and 0 bases for J; bases not matched to a gene: 8. Germline assignment: CDR1 SGDLS and CDR2 YYNGEE. CDR3 loop: CASSVQQTGASTDTQYF. CDR3 sequence (DNA): TGTGCCAGCAGCGTCCAACAGACAGGGGCTAGCACAGATACGCAGTATTTT.

V and J are TRBV15 and TRBJ2-1; 11 nucleotides agree with TRBD1. The CDR3 has 16 amino acids. Per the germline V gene, CDR1 is LNHNV and CDR2 is YYDKDF (reference sequence). V lost 2 bases to trimming and J lost 5 bases; unmatched junction nucleotides: 5. CDR3 nucleotides: TGTGCCACCAGCAGATCGGGGACAGGGGGGCACAATGAGCAGTTCTTC. Translating it yields CATSRSGTGGHNEQFF.

The chain couples TRBV5-1 to TRBJ2-1; 13 bases map to TRBD2. V gave up 3 bases and J gave up 6 bases; unmatched junction bases: 3. CDR3 size: 15 residues. Germline V gene lookup returns CDR1 SGHRS and CDR2 YFSETQ. This CDR3 is CASSYGTSGANEQFF. The CDR3 bases are TGCGCCAGCAGCTACGGGACTAGCGGGGCCAATGAGCAGTTCTTC.

The CDR3 here is CASSFNRASYNEQFF. The DNA for the CDR3 is TGTGCCAGCAGCTTCAACAGGGCGTCCTACAATGAGCAGTTCTTC. This rearrangement joins TRBV7-2 to TRBJ2-1, with D perhaps matching TRBD1 (6 bases). This CDR3 contains 15 residues. CDR1 is SGHTA, CDR2 FQGNSA, per germline. The ends were cut back, 3 bases at V and 1 base at J, with 10 bases in the middle.

CDR3 coding DNA: TGCAGTGCTAGAGATAGGGGCGGGAGATTCGGTACGCAGTATTTT. Amino acids: CSARDRGGRFGTQYF. V and J are TRBV20-1 and TRBJ2-3; 7 bases align to TRBD2. Germline CDR1 reads DFQATT; CDR2 reads SNEGSKA (reference sequence). V shed 0 bases, J shed 8 bases, and the junction held 11 bases outside the gene matches. This CDR3 region has 15 residues.

The chain recombines TRBV7-2 with TRBJ1-2; D is ambiguous. Per the germline V gene, CDR1 is SGHTA and CDR2 is FQGNSA. Deletions cut 1 base from V and 1 base from J, with 10 bases between. This CDR3 is 15 amino acids long. The CDR3 coding sequence is TGTGCCAGCAGCTTAGTGGACGGGCTTAACTATGGCTACACCTTC. This gives the protein CASSLVDGLNYGYTF.

The J gene is TRBJ2-1, the V gene TRBV20-1; 8 nucleotides match TRBD1. In germline, CDR1 is DFQATT, CDR2 SNEGSKA (reference sequence). Trimming took 6 bases from V and 9 from J; bases not matched to a gene: 7. The CDR3 is 12 residues long. The CDR3 here is CSATGQGSEQFF. Written as DNA, the CDR3 is TGCAGTGCCACCGGACAGGGTAGTGAGCAGTTCTTC.

The genes are TRBV5-1 and TRBJ2-3, with D possibly matching TRBD2 (6 bases). Germline-derived CDR1 and CDR2 are SGHRS and YFSETQ. CDR3 size: 16 residues. V lost 2 bases and J lost 6, with 19 bases in between. For the CDR3, the DNA is TGCGCCAGCAGCTTAGGTGCGGGGCGGGCGCTGGATACGCAGTATTTT. It encodes CASSLGAGRALDTQYF. The full variable domain, rest sourced from reference TRBV5-1 and TRBJ2-3, is KAGVTQTPRYLIKTRGQQVTLSCSPISGHRSVSWYQQTPGQGLQFLFEYFSETQRNKGNFPGRFSGRQFSNSRSEMNVSTLELGDSALYLCASSLGAGRALDTQYFGPGTRLTVL.

The rearrangement joins TRBV13 to TRBJ2-1; maybe TRBD1 (6 bases). Germline V lookup: CDR1 PRHDT, CDR2 FYEKMQ (reference sequence). V was clipped by 5 bases and J by 6 bases, with 11 bases between them. The CDR3 length is 13 residues. In nucleotides, the CDR3 is TGTGCCAGCAGCCCCCGGACAGCCAATGAGCAGTTCTTC. Its protein is CASSPRTANEQFF.

V is TRBV20-1 and J is TRBJ2-1; TRBD2 matches at 8 bases. V shed 1 base and J 0 bases; nucleotides not matched to a gene: 5. The CDR3 sequence is 16 residues long. CDR1 is DFQATT, CDR2 SNEGSKA, per germline (reference sequence). Here the CDR3 DNA reads TGCAGTGCTAGAGGTAGCGCGGGAGGCTCCTACAATGAGCAGTTCTTC. Translating gives CSARGSAGGSYNEQFF.

This rearrangement joins TRBV7-9 to TRBJ2-7; D might be TRBD2 (6 bases). The CDR3 is made up of 13 amino acids. Germline CDR1 SEHNR, CDR2 FQNEAQ (reference sequence). V lost 5 bases to trimming and J lost 6 bases, with 14 bases between them. CDR3 nucleotide sequence: TGTGCCAGCAGCGTGACGACTAGGGGCGAGCAGTACTTC. This gives the protein CASSVTTRGEQYF. The full variable domain, rest sourced from reference TRBV7-9 and TRBJ2-7, is DTGVSQNPRHKITKRGQNVTFRCDPISEHNRLYWYRQTLGQGPEFLTYFQNEAQLEKSRLLSDRFSAERPKGSFSTLEIQRTEQGDSAMYLCASSVTTRGEQYFGPGTRLTVT.

The rearrangement links TRBV6-2 or TRBV6-3 to TRBJ1-2, with no clear D. V lost 6 bases, J lost 8 bases, and 19 bases lay in between. This CDR3 contains 14 residues. The germline V gene has CDR1 MNHEY and CDR2 SVGEGT. The CDR3 nucleotides are TGTGCCAGCAGAATGGATCGACCTACTTGGGGCTACACCTTC. It is translated as CASRMDRPTWGYTF.

J is TRBJ1-6 and V is TRBV20-1, with 7 bases aligning to TRBD1. Trimming took 3 bases from V and 5 from J; bases not matched to a gene: 10. CDR1 is DFQATT and CDR2 is SNEGSKA in the germline V gene (reference sequence). The CDR3 consists of 16 residues. The CDR3 DNA reads as TGCAGTGCTAGGGGGGTTGGGGACAGAGATAATTCACCCCTCCACTTT. The encoded protein is CSARGVGDRDNSPLHF.

This clonotype was observed a handful of times. The V gene is TRBV6-1, the J gene TRBJ1-2, with D unclear. The CDR3 has 15 amino acids. Looked up from germline, CDR1 is MNHNS and CDR2 is SASEGT. V dropped 0 bases and J dropped 4 bases, with 12 bases sitting between them. CDR3 DNA sequence: TGTGCCAGCAGTGAAGCTGGAAACTTCGGCTATGGCTACACCTTC. This sequence encodes CASSEAGNFGYGYTF.